These 7 T cell receptor beta chains came from one sample sequenced in a study of spatial heterogeneity in lung cancer. Antigen specificity for these receptors is unknown. One entry per CDR3 protein, called by TCRdb with MiXCR from the 5' RACE reads. The data contain about 2,800 distinct CDR3 sequences, 3.5% to 4.5% of them singletons. Points from the study as a whole: Mutation tallies in tumors tracked expanded intratumoral alpha and beta TCR counts.

The time point was: sample taken at primary tumor resection. The specimen comprised lung tumor tissue, sampled at surgery. These TCRs come from a female donor with early-stage non-small cell lung cancer.

Within the sample, this clonotype is medium-sized. This chain uses TRBV19 with TRBJ1-5; D gene ambiguous. V was shortened by 1 base and J by 0 bases, with 7 bases between the two germline ends. CDR3 size: 15 residues. The germline V gene has CDR1 LNHDA and CDR2 SQIVND (reference sequence). This CDR3 reads CASSIVGNSNQPQHF. CDR3 coding DNA: TGTGCCAGTAGTATAGTAGGGAATAGCAATCAGCCCCAGCATTTT. Drawing the rest from reference TRBV19 and TRBJ1-5, the complete variable domain is DGGITQSPKYLFRKEGQNVTLSCEQNLNHDAMYWYRQDPGQGLRLIYYSQIVNDFQKGDIAEGYSVSREKKESFPLTVTSAQKNPTAFYLCASSIVGNSNQPQHFGDGTRLSIL.

This clonotype was recorded many times. The chain links TRBV9 to TRBJ2-7; 13 nucleotides match TRBD2. The germline V gene encodes CDR1 SGDLS and CDR2 YYNGEE. J gave up 4 bases and V 0 bases, and 1 base lay outside the gene matches. The CDR3 length is 15 residues. The CDR3 loop reads CASSVGLAGGYEQYF. Here the CDR3 DNA reads TGTGCCAGCAGCGTAGGACTAGCGGGAGGATACGAGCAGTACTTC.

In this sample, this clonotype is medium-sized. The chain combines TRBV4-3 with TRBJ1-2; D is ambiguous. The CDR3 runs to 18 residues. Trimming left V 4 bases short and J 1 base short, with 22 bases between. From germline, CDR1 is LGHNA and CDR2 YSLEER. The CDR3 coding sequence is TGCGCCAGCAGCCGCGCCCCCCCTTTCCCTAGAGATAACTATGGCTACACCTTC. Residues: CASSRAPPFPRDNYGYTF.

The V gene is TRBV20-1, the J gene TRBJ1-1; TRBD1 matches at 9 bases. Trimming at V came to 0 bases and at J to 5 bases, leaving 19 bases not matched to a gene. Germline values: CDR1 DFQATT, CDR2 SNEGSKA (reference sequence). This CDR3 has 19 residues. CDR3 sequence: CSARDGRREGTGLGTEAFF. The CDR3 DNA sequence: TGCAGTGCTAGAGATGGGAGGAGGGAAGGGACAGGGTTAGGGACTGAAGCTTTCTTT.

In this sample, this clonotype is medium-sized. The V and J genes are TRBV6-2 or TRBV6-3 and TRBJ1-2, with D perhaps TRBD1 (6 bases). CDR3 length: 13 residues. Germline CDR1 MNHEY, CDR2 SVGEGT. Deletions cut 6 bases from V and 5 bases from J, with 13 bases between. CDR3 coding DNA: TGTGCCAGCAGCCAGGGGCTTCGGTATGGCTACACCTTC. Its translation is CASSQGLRYGYTF.

This clonotype was seen at least ten times. The gene calls are TRBV28 and TRBJ2-7; D perhaps matches TRBD1 (6 bases). Per the germline V gene, CDR1 is MDHEN and CDR2 is SYDVKM. The V end was cut by 1 base, the J end by 6 bases, with 22 bases between. This CDR3 has 17 residues. Written as DNA, the CDR3 is TGTGCCAGCAGTTTATTCCCCCGTGCCGTCAGGGGCTCCGAGCAGTACTTC. Protein: CASSLFPRAVRGSEQYF. The variable domain in full, completed from reference TRBV28 and TRBJ2-7, reads DVKVTQSSRYLVKRTGEKVFLECVQDMDHENMFWYRQDPGLGLRLIYFSYDVKMKEKGDIPEGYSVSREKKERFSLILESASTNQTSMYLCASSLFPRAVRGSEQYFGPGTRLTVT.

This clonotype occurred a few times. This chain uses TRBV7-3 with TRBJ2-1; 7 bases are a match to TRBD1. Germline CDR1 reads SGHTA; CDR2 reads FQGTGA. The CDR3 has 16 residues. With V trimmed by 5 bases and J by 3 bases, 10 bases remained unmatched. CDR3 sequence (DNA): TGTGCCAGCAGCCCCTCCGCACAGGGGATCTACAATGAGCAGTTCTTC. It codes for CASSPSAQGIYNEQFF.